This TCR beta chain stems from a study of blood T cell repertoires in COVID-19. Overall study: COVID-19 samples collected from the United States, Italy and Spain covered acute and convalescent phases.

Trimming cost V 9 bases and J 9 bases, with 16 bases left between them. Per germline, CDR1 SGHRS and CDR2 YFSETQ. This CDR3 is 12 amino acids long. In the source study's methods: Reference gene primers were amplified, and this amplification served to estimate nucleated cell counts. Some clones are missing from TCRdb's copy, which holds only in-frame ones; the method was immunoSEQ multiplex PCR. The V and J calls and the clone size are those of that table, but D and trimming were determined from the DNA. This table has 650,000 to 800,000 clones, around 90% appearing once. This clonotype was sampled from a woman in her late teens or twenties with acute or convalescent COVID-19. Sequences were obtained from peripheral blood. V and J are TRBV5-1 and TRBJ2-1, with D possibly being TRBD2 (7 bases). The CDR3 DNA sequence: TGCGCCACCGCCGGGGGGCCGGGTGAGCAGTTCTTC. Translated, it gives CATAGGPGEQFF.